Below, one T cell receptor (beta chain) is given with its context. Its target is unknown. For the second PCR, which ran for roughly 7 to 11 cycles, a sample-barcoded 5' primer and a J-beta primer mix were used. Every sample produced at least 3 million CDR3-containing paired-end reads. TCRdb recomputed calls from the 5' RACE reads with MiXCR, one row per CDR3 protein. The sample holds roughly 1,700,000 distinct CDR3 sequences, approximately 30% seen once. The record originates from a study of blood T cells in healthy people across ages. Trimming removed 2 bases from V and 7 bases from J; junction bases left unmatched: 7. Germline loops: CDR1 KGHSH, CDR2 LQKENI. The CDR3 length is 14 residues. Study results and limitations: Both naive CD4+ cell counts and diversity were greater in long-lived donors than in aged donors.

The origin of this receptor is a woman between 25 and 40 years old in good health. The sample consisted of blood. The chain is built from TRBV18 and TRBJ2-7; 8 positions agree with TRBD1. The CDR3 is CASSPTDRVEEQYF. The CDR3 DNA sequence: TGTGCCAGCTCACCAACGGACAGGGTCGAAGAGCAGTACTTC.